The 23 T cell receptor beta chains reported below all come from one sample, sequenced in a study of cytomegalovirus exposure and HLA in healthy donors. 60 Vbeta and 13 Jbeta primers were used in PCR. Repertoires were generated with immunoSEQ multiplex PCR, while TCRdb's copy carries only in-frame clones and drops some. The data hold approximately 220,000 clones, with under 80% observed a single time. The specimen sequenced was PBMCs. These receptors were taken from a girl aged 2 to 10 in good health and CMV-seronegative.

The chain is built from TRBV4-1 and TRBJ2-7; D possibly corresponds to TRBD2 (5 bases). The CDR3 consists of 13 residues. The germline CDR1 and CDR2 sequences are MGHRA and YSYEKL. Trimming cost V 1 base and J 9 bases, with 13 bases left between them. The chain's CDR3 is CASSQVQVEVQYF. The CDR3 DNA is TGCGCCAGCAGCCAAGTGCAGGTGGAGGTGCAGTACTTC.

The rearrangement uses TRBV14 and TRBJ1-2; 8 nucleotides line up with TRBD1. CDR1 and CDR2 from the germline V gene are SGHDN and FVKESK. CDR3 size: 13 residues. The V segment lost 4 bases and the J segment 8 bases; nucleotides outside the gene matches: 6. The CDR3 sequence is CASSPLTGEGYTF. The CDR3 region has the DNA TGTGCCAGCAGCCCTCTGACAGGGGAGGGCTACACCTTC.

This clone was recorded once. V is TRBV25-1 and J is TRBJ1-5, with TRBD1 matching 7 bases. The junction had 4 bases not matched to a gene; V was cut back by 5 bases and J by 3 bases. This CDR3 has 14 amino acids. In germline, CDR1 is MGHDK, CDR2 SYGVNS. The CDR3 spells CASSQGGSNQPQHF. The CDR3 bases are TGTGCCAGCAGTCAAGGGGGCTCCAATCAGCCCCAGCATTTT.

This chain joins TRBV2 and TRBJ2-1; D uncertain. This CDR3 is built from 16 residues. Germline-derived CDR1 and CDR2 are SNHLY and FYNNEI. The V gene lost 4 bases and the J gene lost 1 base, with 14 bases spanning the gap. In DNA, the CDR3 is TGTGCCAGCAGTGGGCAGCGCCCAATGTCCTACAATGAGCAGTTCTTC. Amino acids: CASSGQRPMSYNEQFF.

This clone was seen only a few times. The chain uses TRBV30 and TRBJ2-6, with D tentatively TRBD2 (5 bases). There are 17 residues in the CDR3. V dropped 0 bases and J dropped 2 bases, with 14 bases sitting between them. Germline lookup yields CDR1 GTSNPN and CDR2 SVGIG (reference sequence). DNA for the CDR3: TGTGCCTGGAGTGTTCCGTTAGGGCGGGCTGGGGCCAACGTCCTGACTTTC. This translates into CAWSVPLGRAGANVLTF.

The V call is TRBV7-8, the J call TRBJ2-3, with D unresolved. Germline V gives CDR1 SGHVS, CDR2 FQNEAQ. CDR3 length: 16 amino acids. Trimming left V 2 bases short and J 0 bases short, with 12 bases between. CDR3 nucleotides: TGTGCCAGCAGCTTATCCCCCCGACTGAGCACAGATACGCAGTATTTT. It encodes CASSLSPRLSTDTQYF.

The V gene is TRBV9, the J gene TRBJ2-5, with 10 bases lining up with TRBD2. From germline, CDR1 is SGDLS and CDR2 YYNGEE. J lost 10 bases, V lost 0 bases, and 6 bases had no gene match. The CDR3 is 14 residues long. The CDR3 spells CASSVAKRGGLQYF. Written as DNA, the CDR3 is TGTGCCAGCAGCGTAGCCAAGCGGGGGGGCCTCCAGTACTTC.

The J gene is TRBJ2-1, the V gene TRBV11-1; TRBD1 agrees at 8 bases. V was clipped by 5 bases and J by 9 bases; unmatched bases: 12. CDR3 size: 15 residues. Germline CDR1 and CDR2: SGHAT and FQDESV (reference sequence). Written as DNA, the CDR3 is TGTGCCAGCAGCCAGACAGGGGTGGGAGCAGTTGAGCAGTTCTTC. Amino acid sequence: CASSQTGVGAVEQFF.

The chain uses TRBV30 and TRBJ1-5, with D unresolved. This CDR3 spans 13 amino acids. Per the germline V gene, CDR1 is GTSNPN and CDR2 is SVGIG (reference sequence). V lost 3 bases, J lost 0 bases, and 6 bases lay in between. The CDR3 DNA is TGTGCCTGGAGCGCAGATAGCAATCAGCCCCAGCATTTT. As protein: CAWSADSNQPQHF.

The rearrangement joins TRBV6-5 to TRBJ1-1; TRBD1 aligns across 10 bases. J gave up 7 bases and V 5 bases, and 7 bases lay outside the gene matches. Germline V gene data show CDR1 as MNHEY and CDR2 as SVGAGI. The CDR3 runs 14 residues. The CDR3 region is CASSRPGTGDEAFF. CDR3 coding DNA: TGTGCCAGCAGTCGACCCGGGACAGGGGATGAAGCTTTCTTT.

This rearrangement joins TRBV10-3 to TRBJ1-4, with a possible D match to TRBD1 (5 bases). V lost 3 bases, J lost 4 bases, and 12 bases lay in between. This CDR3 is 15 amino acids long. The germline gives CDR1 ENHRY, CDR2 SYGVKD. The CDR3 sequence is CAISDSGTVNEKLFF. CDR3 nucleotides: TGTGCCATCAGTGACAGCGGGACGGTTAATGAAAAACTGTTTTTT.

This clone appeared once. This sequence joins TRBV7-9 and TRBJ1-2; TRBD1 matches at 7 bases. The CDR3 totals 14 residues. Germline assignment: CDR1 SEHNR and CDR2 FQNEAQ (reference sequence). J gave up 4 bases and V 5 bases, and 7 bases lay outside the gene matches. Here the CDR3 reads CASSTTGASYGYTF. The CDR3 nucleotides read TGTGCCAGCAGCACTACAGGGGCGTCCTATGGCTACACCTTC.

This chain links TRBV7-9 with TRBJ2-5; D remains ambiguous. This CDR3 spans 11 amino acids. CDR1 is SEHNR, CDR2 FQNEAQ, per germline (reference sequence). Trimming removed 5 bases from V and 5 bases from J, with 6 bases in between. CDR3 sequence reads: CASSQMETQYF. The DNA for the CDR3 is TGTGCCAGCAGCCAAATGGAGACCCAGTACTTC.

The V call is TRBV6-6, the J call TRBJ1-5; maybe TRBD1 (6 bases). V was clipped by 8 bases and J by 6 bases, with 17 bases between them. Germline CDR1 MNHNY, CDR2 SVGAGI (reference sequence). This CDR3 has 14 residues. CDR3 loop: CASSKAGASQPQHF. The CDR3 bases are TGTGCCAGCTCGAAGGCAGGGGCGAGTCAGCCCCAGCATTTT.

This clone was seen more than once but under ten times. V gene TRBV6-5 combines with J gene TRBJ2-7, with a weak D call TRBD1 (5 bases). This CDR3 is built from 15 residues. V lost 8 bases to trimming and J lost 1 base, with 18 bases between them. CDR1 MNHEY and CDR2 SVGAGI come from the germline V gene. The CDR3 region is CASQRTIRSSYEQYF. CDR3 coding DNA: TGTGCCAGCCAGAGGACAATTCGGTCGTCCTACGAGCAGTACTTC.

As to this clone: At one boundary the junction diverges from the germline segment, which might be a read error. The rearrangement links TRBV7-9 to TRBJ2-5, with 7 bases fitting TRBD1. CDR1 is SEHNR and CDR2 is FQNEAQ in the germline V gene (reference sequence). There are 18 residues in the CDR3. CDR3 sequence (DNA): TGTTCCAGCAGCTTCCCCTTCGGACAGGCGAAGGCGGTAGAGACCCAGTACTTC. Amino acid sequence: CSSSFPFGQAKAVETQYF.

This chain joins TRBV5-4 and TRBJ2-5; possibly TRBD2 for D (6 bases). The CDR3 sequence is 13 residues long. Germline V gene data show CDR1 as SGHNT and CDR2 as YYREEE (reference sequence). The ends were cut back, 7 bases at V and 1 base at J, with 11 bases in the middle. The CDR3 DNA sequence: TGTGCCAGCCGTGGGGGGATCCAAGAGACCCAGTACTTC. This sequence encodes CASRGGIQETQYF.

The CDR3 DNA sequence: TGTGCCAGCAGTGAAGCGCTACAGAGCTCTGGAAACACCATATATTTT. Its translation: CASSEALQSSGNTIYF. J is TRBJ1-3 and V is TRBV6-1; no clear D gene. CDR1 MNHNS and CDR2 SASEGT come from the germline V gene. The CDR3 is 16 residues long. Trimming took 0 bases from V and 0 from J, leaving 9 bases between them.

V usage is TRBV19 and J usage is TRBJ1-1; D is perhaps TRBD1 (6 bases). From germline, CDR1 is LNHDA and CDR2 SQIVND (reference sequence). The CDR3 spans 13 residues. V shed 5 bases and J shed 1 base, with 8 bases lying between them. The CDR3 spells CASSWGPNTEAFF. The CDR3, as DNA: TGTGCCAGTAGTTGGGGGCCGAACACTGAAGCTTTCTTT.

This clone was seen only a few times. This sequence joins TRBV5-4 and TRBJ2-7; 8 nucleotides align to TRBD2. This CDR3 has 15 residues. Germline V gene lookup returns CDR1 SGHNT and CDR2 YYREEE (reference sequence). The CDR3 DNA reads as TGTGCAACAAGCAAGCAGGGGCGGGGGGAGTACGAGCAGTACTTC. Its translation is CATSKQGRGEYEQYF. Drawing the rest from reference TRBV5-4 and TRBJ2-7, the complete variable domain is ETGVTQSPTHLIKTRGQQVTLRCSSQSGHNTVSWYQQALGQGPQFIFQYYREEENGRGNFPPRFSGLQFPNYSSELNVNALELDDSALYLCATSKQGRGEYEQYFGPGTRLTVT.

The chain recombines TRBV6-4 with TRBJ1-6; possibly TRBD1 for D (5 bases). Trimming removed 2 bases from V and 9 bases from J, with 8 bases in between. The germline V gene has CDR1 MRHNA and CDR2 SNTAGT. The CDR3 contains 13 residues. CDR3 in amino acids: CASSDGGGSPLHF. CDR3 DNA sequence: TGTGCCAGCAGTGACGGGGGGGGTTCACCCCTCCACTTT.

The CDR3 DNA follows: TGCAGCGTTCTAAACCCCCGGTGGGCCCAGTCGCAAGAGACCCAGTACTTC. Translating it yields CSVLNPRWAQSQETQYF. The chain employs TRBV29-1 and TRBJ2-5; D is unclear. V was trimmed by 5 bases and J by 2 bases, leaving 24 bases between them. CDR3 size: 17 residues. The germline V gene has CDR1 SQVTM and CDR2 ANQGSEA.

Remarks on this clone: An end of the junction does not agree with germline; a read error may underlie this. CDR3 in DNA: TGTGCCAGCAGCCTAGAATGGCTAGGGGATGAAAAACTGTTTTTT. This encodes CASSLEWLGDEKLFF. The rearrangement uses TRBV11-2 and TRBJ1-4, with D possibly being TRBD1 (5 bases). The germline V gene encodes CDR1 SGHAT and CDR2 FQNNGV. CDR3 length equals 15 residues.